The rows below give T cell receptor beta chains drawn from one sample of a study of T cells after yellow fever vaccination. TCRdb re-called the 5' RACE reads through MiXCR, storing one row per CDR3 protein. This table has approximately 610,000 distinct CDR3 sequences, approximately 16% appearing once. The specimen was PBMCs, collected 5 days after the first yellow fever vaccination. The receptor source for this set is a man aged 18 to 29 who received the YFV17D yellow fever vaccine. The CDR3 runs from the conserved cysteine through the conserved F or W. The order of the fields is J gene, clone size, V gene, D gene, CDR3 DNA, CDR3 protein. A D gene is named only where the DNA matches it firmly. The listing skips clone size in some rows; elsewhere it reads once, few, many or a size class.

TRBJ2-1 NA TRBV4-3 NA TGCGCCAGCAGCCAGGGGGTGCGCAGGAGGGGCGATGAGCAGTTCTTC CASSQGVRRRGDEQFF
TRBJ2-5 few TRBV5-1 TRBD1 TGCGCCAGCAGCCCGTGGGGGACAGGAGAGACCCAGTACTTC CASSPWGTGETQYF
TRBJ2-5 few TRBV5-4 NA TGTGCCAGCAGCCTTCTCGGGGGGCTTGGAGAGACCCAGTACTTC CASSLLGGLGETQYF
TRBJ2-6 NA TRBV5-1 TRBD1 TGCGCCAGCAGCTTACCGACAGGGGGCGGTGGGGCCAACGTCCTGACTTTC CASSLPTGGGGANVLTF
TRBJ1-5 NA TRBV3-1 NA TGTGCCAGCAGCCAGGGGACTGTGAATCAGCCCCAGCATTTT CASSQGTVNQPQHF
TRBJ1-6 NA TRBV5-1 TRBD1 TGCGCCAGCAGCTTTACCGGGACAGGGATGAATTCACCCCTCCACTTT CASSFTGTGMNSPLHF
TRBJ1-5 few TRBV20-1 TRBD1 TGCAGTGCTTACGACAGGGGACAGCCCCAGCATTTT CSAYDRGQPQHF
TRBJ1-2 few TRBV5-1 NA TGCGCCAGCAGCGGCGTCCCGGAGGGGAGGAAGGGTTTC CASSGVPEGRKGF
TRBJ2-2 NA TRBV7-6 NA TGTGCCAGCAGCTTAGTTACGACCGACGACTCGGGCGGGGAGCTGTTTTTT CASSLVTTDDSGGELFF
TRBJ2-7 few TRBV12-3/TRBV12-4 TRBD1 TGTGCCAGCAGTGGGACAGGGGTCGACGAGCAGTACTTC CASSGTGVDEQYF
TRBJ2-7 few TRBV19 NA TGTGCCAGCGCTGGACAGTCCTACGAGCAGTACTTC CASAGQSYEQYF
TRBJ2-5 many TRBV5-1 NA TGCGCCAGCAGCTTGGGGTCCCCAACGGGGGCTGGGGAGACCCAGTACTTC CASSLGSPTGAGETQYF
TRBJ2-7 few TRBV29-1 TRBD1 TGCAGCGTTGAGACAGGGAGCCCCTACGAGCAGTACTTC CSVETGSPYEQYF
TRBJ2-6 NA TRBV18 TRBD1 TGTGCCAGCTCACCACAGGGGGCGACGCACGGGGCCAACGTCCTGACTTTC CASSPQGATHGANVLTF
TRBJ1-4 NA TRBV12-3/TRBV12-4 TRBD1 TGTGCCAGCAGACCTCGGGACAGCCCTAATGAAAAACTGTTTTTT CASRPRDSPNEKLFF
TRBJ2-5 many TRBV25-1 NA TGTGCCAGCAGTGAATTCATATCAGGGAGAGAGACCCAGTACTTC CASSEFISGRETQYF
TRBJ2-3 many TRBV12-3/TRBV12-4 NA TGTGCCAGCAGTTTAGGTCCCTTACATACGCAGTATTTT CASSLGPLHTQYF
TRBJ2-1 NA TRBV7-2 NA TGTGCCAGCAGCCTAAGGCGGGAGCAGTTCTTC CASSLRREQFF
TRBJ2-3 many TRBV10-3 NA TGTGCCATCAGTGAGGGGGCCGGAATTCGCACAGATACGCAGTATTTT CAISEGAGIRTDTQYF
TRBJ1-6 few TRBV6-5 NA TGTGCCAGCTCCCCCGGGACAAATAATTCACCCCTCCACTTT CASSPGTNNSPLHF
TRBJ2-3 few TRBV7-2 TRBD2 TGTGCCAGCAGCACGGGACTAGCGGCTAGCACAGATACGCAGTATTTT CASSTGLAASTDTQYF
TRBJ1-2 few TRBV4-1 NA TGCGCCAGCAGCCAAGATCCAGGACTGGTGGGCTACACCTTC CASSQDPGLVGYTF
TRBJ1-5 many TRBV3-1 NA TGTGCCAGCAGCCAAGGGGGAAGCAATCAGCCCCAGCATTTT CASSQGGSNQPQHF
TRBJ2-1 NA TRBV28 TRBD2 TGTGCCAGCAGTTTAGGGCACGCGGGGGGCAGGAATGAGCAGTTCTTC CASSLGHAGGRNEQFF
TRBJ1-1 NA TRBV12-3/TRBV12-4 NA TGTGCCAGCAGTTTATCGGAATCGAACACTGAAGCTTTCTTT CASSLSESNTEAFF
TRBJ1-1 few TRBV10-3 NA TGTGCCACCACCCCCAGGGGACACTCGAACACTGAAGCTTTCTTT CATTPRGHSNTEAFF
TRBJ1-1 NA TRBV7-9 TRBD1 TGTGCCAGCAGCTTACGGGGGACAGTGAACACTGAAGCTTTCTTT CASSLRGTVNTEAFF
TRBJ2-3 few TRBV6-5 TRBD2 TGTGCCAGCGTTAGCGGGGTCACAGATACGCAGTATTTT CASVSGVTDTQYF
TRBJ2-1 few TRBV24-1 TRBD1 TGTGCCACCAGTGATATCACAGGACAGGGAGGAAACAATGAGCAGTTCTTC CATSDITGQGGNNEQFF
TRBJ1-6 few TRBV7-9 NA TGTGCCAGCAGCTCCCTCGCAGGTGGATTTTCACCCCTCCACTTT CASSSLAGGFSPLHF
TRBJ2-1 few TRBV5-1 TRBD2 TGCGCCAGCCGGACTAGCGGGGGGAACACTGAGCAGTTCTTC CASRTSGGNTEQFF
TRBJ1-1 NA TRBV9 NA TGTGCCAGCAGCGTAGCCTTTAGGATGAACACTGAAGCTTTCTTT CASSVAFRMNTEAFF
TRBJ2-1 few TRBV7-9 NA TGTGCCAGCAGCTTATTGAGGGGGGGCTCTCACAATGAGCAGTTCTTC CASSLLRGGSHNEQFF
TRBJ2-3 few TRBV12-3/TRBV12-4 NA TGTGCCAGCAGTTTACGGCGGGGAATCACAGATACGCAGTATTTT CASSLRRGITDTQYF
TRBJ1-5 many TRBV7-2 TRBD1 TGTGCCAGCAGCCCGGACAGGGGACGTCAGCCCCAGCATTTT CASSPDRGRQPQHF
TRBJ2-2 NA TRBV7-6 NA TGTGCCAGCCGTCTCGGGGGGCATGAATCCGGGGAGCTGTTTTTT CASRLGGHESGELFF
TRBJ2-3 NA TRBV6-5 TRBD2 TGTGCCAGCAGTTACCTTTCTAGCGGGGGGCCAAAAGATACGCAGTATTTT CASSYLSSGGPKDTQYF
TRBJ1-6 few TRBV7-9 TRBD1 TGTGCCAGCAGCCCTAGGACAGGGGCGGCACCCCTCCACTTT CASSPRTGAAPLHF
TRBJ2-1 many TRBV4-3 TRBD1 TGCGCCAGCAGCCAAGAGGGACAGACAGGGAATGAGCAGTTCTTC CASSQEGQTGNEQFF
TRBJ1-1 NA TRBV21-1 NA TGTGCCAGCAGCAAACAGCCGCGGGACCACATCTCGGGCACTGAAGCTTTCTTT CASSKQPRDHISGTEAFF
TRBJ2-1 many TRBV7-3 NA TGTGCCAGCAGCTCGGGCGGTTCCTACAATGAGCAGTTCTTC CASSSGGSYNEQFF
TRBJ1-2 few TRBV6-2/TRBV6-3 TRBD1 TGTGCCAGCAGTGAGTCCGGGACAGGGGGGATCTGGGGCTACACCTTC CASSESGTGGIWGYTF
TRBJ2-2 few TRBV3-1 NA TGTGCCAGCAAGCTAGAGAACACCGGGGAGCTGTTTTTT CASKLENTGELFF
TRBJ1-1 NA TRBV24-1 NA TGTGCCACCAGTGACTCGGACACTGAAGCTTTCTTT CATSDSDTEAFF
TRBJ1-4 few TRBV4-1 TRBD1 TGCGCCAGCATCGAAACAGGGGCGGGGGAAAAACTGTTTTTT CASIETGAGEKLFF
TRBJ2-1 few TRBV9 TRBD1 TGTGCCAGCAGCGCAACGGGACAGGGGGGTCATGTTGAGCAGTTCTTC CASSATGQGGHVEQFF
TRBJ1-4 NA TRBV5-1 NA TGCGCCAGCAGCTTGTATCTGTCGCCGAATGAAAAACTGTTTTTT CASSLYLSPNEKLFF
TRBJ2-1 few TRBV5-6 TRBD2 TGTGCCAGCAGCTTGGGGACTAGCGGGGGGCTCCAAGGGAAGCAGTTCTTC CASSLGTSGGLQGKQFF
TRBJ2-3 few TRBV10-3 NA TGTGCCACCTCAAGGACAGTAGATACGCAGTATTTT CATSRTVDTQYF
TRBJ2-3 few TRBV29-1 NA TGCAGCGTTGTTCCGACAGGTTCTAGCACAGATACGCAGTATTTT CSVVPTGSSTDTQYF
TRBJ2-3 NA TRBV5-1 NA TGCGCCAGCAGCCCGACTAGTAACGCAGATACGCAGTATTTT CASSPTSNADTQYF
TRBJ2-5 few TRBV5-1 NA TGCGCCAGCAGCTTGGCGGGTAGTAGGGAGACCCAGTACTTC CASSLAGSRETQYF